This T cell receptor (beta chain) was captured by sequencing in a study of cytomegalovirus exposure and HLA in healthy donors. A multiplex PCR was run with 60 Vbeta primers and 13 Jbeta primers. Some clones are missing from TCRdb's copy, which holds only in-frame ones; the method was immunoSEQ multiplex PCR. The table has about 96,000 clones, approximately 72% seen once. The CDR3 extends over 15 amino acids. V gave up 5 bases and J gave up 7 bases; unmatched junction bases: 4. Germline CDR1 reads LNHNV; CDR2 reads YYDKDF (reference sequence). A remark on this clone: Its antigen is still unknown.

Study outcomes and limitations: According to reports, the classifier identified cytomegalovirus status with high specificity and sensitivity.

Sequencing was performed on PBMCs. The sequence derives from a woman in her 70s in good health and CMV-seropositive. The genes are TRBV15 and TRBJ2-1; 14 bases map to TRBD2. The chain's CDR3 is CATSLRTSGGNEQFF. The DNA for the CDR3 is TGTGCCACCAGCTTACGGACTAGCGGGGGGAATGAGCAGTTCTTC.